The 8 T cell receptor beta chains below come from one sample, sequenced in a study of control samples from healthy donors and cancer patients. Data came from immunoSEQ multiplex PCR; TCRdb stores just in-frame clones and leaves some out. The table has about 110,000 clones, 88% seen once. The sample consisted of PBMCs. The receptors were sampled from a woman aged 55 to 70 with lung cancer.

The chain combines TRBV13 with TRBJ1-2; D not resolved. Germline CDR1 PRHDT, CDR2 FYEKMQ (reference sequence). The CDR3 spans 13 residues. V shed 2 bases and J shed 0 bases, with 4 bases lying between them. CDR3 loop: CASSLRANYGYTF. The DNA for the CDR3 is TGTGCCAGCAGCTTAAGAGCTAACTATGGCTACACCTTC.

The gene calls are TRBV9 and TRBJ2-7; D unresolved. Germline-derived CDR1 and CDR2 are SGDLS and YYNGEE. The CDR3 is 15 residues long. The V gene lost 0 bases and the J gene lost 0 bases, with 10 bases spanning the gap. The CDR3 reads CASSVGYGSSYEQYF. In DNA form, the CDR3 reads TGTGCCAGCAGCGTAGGTTACGGAAGCTCCTACGAGCAGTACTTC.

This clone came up once. The V call is TRBV19, the J call TRBJ1-1; D unresolved. V lost 6 bases and J 8 bases, leaving 13 bases between the germline ends. There are 12 residues in the CDR3. CDR1 is LNHDA, CDR2 SQIVND, per germline (reference sequence). The CDR3 sequence: CASRLGHSEAFF. In DNA, the CDR3 is TGTGCCAGTAGATTAGGGCACTCCGAAGCTTTCTTT.

The J gene is TRBJ1-4, the V gene TRBV13; D possibly corresponds to TRBD1 (5 bases). The CDR3 runs to 16 residues. Germline CDR1 PRHDT, CDR2 FYEKMQ (reference sequence). With 0 bases removed from V and 6 bases from J, the gap between germline ends came to 14 bases. CDR3 in amino acids: CASSLGSRGGDEKLFF. The CDR3 coding sequence is TGTGCCAGCAGCTTAGGCTCCAGAGGAGGGGATGAAAAACTGTTTTTT.

This chain links TRBV7-2 with TRBJ1-2; unclear D gene. Germline values: CDR1 SGHTA, CDR2 FQGNSA. The CDR3 is 15 residues long. The V and J ends lost 1 base and 1 base respectively, with 10 bases between them. CDR3 nucleotides: TGTGCCAGCAGCTTAGTCGGAGGAAATAACTATGGCTACACCTTC. Its translation: CASSLVGGNNYGYTF. The variable domain in full, completed from reference TRBV7-2 and TRBJ1-2, reads GAGVSQSPSNKVTEKGKDVELRCDPISGHTALYWYRQSLGQGLEFLIYFQGNSAPDKSGLPSDRFSAERTGGSVSTLTIQRTQQEDSAVYLCASSLVGGNNYGYTFGSGTRLTVV.

The genes are TRBV4-1 and TRBJ2-3; D is ambiguous. V was trimmed by 0 bases and J by 4 bases, leaving 5 bases between them. CDR1 is MGHRA, CDR2 YSYEKL, per germline. CDR3 length: 13 amino acids. CDR3 nucleotide sequence: TGCGCCAGCAGCCAAGAAATTCCAGATACGCAGTATTTT. Translation gives CASSQEIPDTQYF.

The V call is TRBV9, the J call TRBJ2-2, with D possibly TRBD2 on 7 matching bases. The CDR3 is 15 amino acids. Deletions cut 4 bases from V and 6 bases from J, with 16 bases between. Germline V gene data show CDR1 as SGDLS and CDR2 as YYNGEE. The CDR3 coding sequence is TGTGCCAGCAGCCGTAGGGGGGGAACTGCCGGGGAGCTGTTTTTT. The encoded protein is CASSRRGGTAGELFF. The whole variable domain, remainder taken from reference TRBV9 and TRBJ2-2, is DSGVTQTPKHLITATGQRVTLRCSPRSGDLSVYWYQQSLDQGLQFLIQYYNGEERAKGNILERFSAQQFPDLHSELNLSSLELGDSALYFCASSRRGGTAGELFFGEGSRLTVL.

CDR3 in amino acids: CASTQQEGEKLFF. CDR3 sequence (DNA): TGTGCCAGCACCCAACAAGAAGGGGAAAAACTGTTTTTT. V is TRBV2 and J is TRBJ1-4; the D is unclear. Germline loops: CDR1 SNHLY, CDR2 FYNNEI. CDR3 length equals 13 residues. The V end lost 7 bases, the J end lost 8 bases, and 14 bases lay between the germline ends.